Presented here are 30 T cell receptor beta chains from one specimen sequenced in a study of control samples from healthy donors and cancer patients. TCRdb's copy holds only in-frame clones and misses some; the assay was immunoSEQ multiplex PCR. Of 70,000 or so clones in the sample, approximately 87% are singletons; the top ten hold 25% to 30%. Sequencing input: blood. These receptors were collected from a man aged 45 to 65 in good health.

This chain connects TRBV7-3 to TRBJ1-1; D gene uncertain. There are 12 residues in the CDR3. Trimming cost V 3 bases and J 1 base, with 3 bases left between them. The V gene's germline CDR1 is SGHTA and CDR2 FQGTGA. CDR3: CASSFSNTEAFF. The CDR3 DNA reads TGTGCCAGCAGCTTCTCGAACACTGAAGCTTTCTTT.

The chain combines TRBV6-1 with TRBJ2-2, with D unclear. The CDR3 extends over 13 amino acids. The ends were cut back, 1 base at V and 4 bases at J, with 4 bases in the middle. Germline lookup yields CDR1 MNHNS and CDR2 SASEGT. The chain's CDR3 is CASSEGFTGELFF. CDR3 bases: TGTGCCAGCAGTGAAGGGTTCACCGGGGAGCTGTTTTTT.

The genes are TRBV6-4 and TRBJ2-3; D remains ambiguous. V was cut by 5 bases and J by 0 bases, with 12 bases left in between. The CDR3 contains 15 residues. CDR1 and CDR2 (germline): MRHNA, SNTAGT. CDR3 protein: CASSRDKTSTDTQYF. CDR3 coding DNA: TGTGCCAGCAGTCGAGACAAGACTAGCACAGATACGCAGTATTTT.

The chain carries TRBV6-2 or TRBV6-3 and TRBJ1-2; no firm D call. Trimming left V 0 bases short and J 8 bases short, with 10 bases between. CDR1 is MNHEY, CDR2 SVGEGT, per germline. CDR3 size: 13 residues. The CDR3: CASSYSGGRGYTF. CDR3 coding DNA: TGTGCCAGCAGTTACTCGGGAGGCCGAGGCTACACCTTC.

V gene TRBV5-5 combines with J gene TRBJ1-5; the D is unclear. Germline V gene data show CDR1 as SGHKS and CDR2 as YYEKEE (reference sequence). The CDR3 has 15 residues. Deletions cut 3 bases from V and 1 base from J, with 11 bases between. CDR3 in DNA: TGTGCCAGCAGCTCTTATGGGGAGAGCAATCAGCCCCAGCATTTT. Its translation is CASSSYGESNQPQHF.

The V gene is TRBV19, the J gene TRBJ2-2; tentative D call: TRBD1 (6 bases). This CDR3 is 14 amino acids long. Germline-derived CDR1 and CDR2 are LNHDA and SQIVND (reference sequence). Trimming left V 6 bases short and J 5 bases short, with 13 bases between. CDR3 sequence (DNA): TGTGCCAGTAGAGTCGACAGGAGAACCGGGGAGCTGTTTTTT. Amino acid sequence: CASRVDRRTGELFF.

The rearrangement joins TRBV7-9 to TRBJ1-2; D remains unclear. V lost 0 bases, J lost 8 bases, and 13 bases lay in between. Per germline, CDR1 SEHNR and CDR2 FQNEAQ (reference sequence). There are 14 residues in the CDR3. The CDR3 spells CASSLAPGGEGYTF. The CDR3 nucleotides read TGTGCCAGCAGCTTAGCCCCGGGCGGGGAGGGCTACACCTTC.

The sample holds one count of this clone. Other DNA sequences of this sample code for an identical CDR3. The V and J genes are TRBV27 and TRBJ2-3; D unresolved. Germline loops: CDR1 MNHEY, CDR2 SMNVEV (reference sequence). The CDR3 is 13 amino acids. The V and J ends lost 6 bases and 0 bases respectively, with 7 bases between them. In DNA, the CDR3 is TGTGCCAGCAGCCTATCTAGCACAGATACGCAGTATTTT. Its protein product is CASSLSSTDTQYF.

The chain uses TRBV3-1 (or the pseudogene TRBV3-2) and TRBJ1-3; D gene ambiguous. The V and J ends lost 7 bases and 0 bases respectively, with 16 bases between them. The length of the CDR3 is 16 residues. Per the germline V gene, CDR1 is LGHDT and CDR2 is YNNKEL (reference sequence). The CDR3 nucleotides read TGTGCCAGCAAACATTCCGGAGGGTCCTCTGGAAACACCATATATTTT. Protein: CASKHSGGSSGNTIYF.

The chain uses TRBV19 and TRBJ2-1, with D perhaps TRBD1 (5 bases). The CDR3 contains 15 residues. Germline V gene sequence: CDR1 LNHDA, CDR2 SQIVND (reference sequence). V shed 5 bases and J shed 0 bases, with 11 bases lying between them. CDR3: CASSVDSGSYNEQFF. The CDR3 DNA is TGTGCCAGTAGTGTTGACAGTGGCTCCTACAATGAGCAGTTCTTC.

Worth noting for this clone: Distinct nucleotide sequences in the sample also encode this CDR3. The chain is built from TRBV7-2 and TRBJ2-2; TRBD1 agrees at 11 bases. CDR1 is SGHTA and CDR2 is FQGNSA in the germline V gene. Trimming removed 6 bases from V and 7 bases from J; junction bases left unmatched: 4. CDR3 length equals 14 residues. The CDR3 loop is CASRGQGVVGELFF. CDR3 nucleotides: TGTGCCAGCAGGGGACAGGGGGTGGTCGGGGAGCTGTTTTTT.

Here the CDR3 reads CATQKETQYF. The CDR3 DNA is TGTGCCACCCAGAAAGAGACCCAGTACTTC. The V call is TRBV6-6, the J call TRBJ2-5, with no clear D. Looked up from germline, CDR1 is MNHNY and CDR2 is SVGAGI (reference sequence). The CDR3 covers 10 residues. V was trimmed by 10 bases and J by 3 bases, leaving 6 bases between them.

The V and J genes are TRBV7-3 and TRBJ2-1; 9 bases map to TRBD2. The CDR3 contains 16 residues. V lost 2 bases to trimming and J lost 2 bases; unmatched junction nucleotides: 4. CDR1 is SGHTA and CDR2 is FQGTGA in the germline V gene. The CDR3 bases are TGTGCCAGCAGCTTACTAGCGGGGCTCCCCTACAATGAGCAGTTCTTC. Amino acids: CASSLLAGLPYNEQFF.

The chain couples TRBV30 to TRBJ1-2; D perhaps matches TRBD1 (5 bases). This CDR3 is built from 13 residues. V was cut by 7 bases and J by 4 bases, with 16 bases left in between. The germline V gene encodes CDR1 GTSNPN and CDR2 SVGIG (reference sequence). The CDR3 sequence is CASPTQGVYGYTF. CDR3 coding DNA: TGTGCCTCGCCCACGCAGGGTGTCTATGGCTACACCTTC.

This rearrangement joins TRBV2 to TRBJ2-5; D tentatively fits TRBD1 or TRBD2 (6 bases each). The germline V gene has CDR1 SNHLY and CDR2 FYNNEI. The CDR3 runs to 15 residues. V lost 4 bases and J 2 bases, leaving 14 bases between the germline ends. The CDR3 reads CASSASGAVQETQYF. The CDR3 bases are TGTGCCAGCAGTGCTTCGGGGGCGGTACAAGAGACCCAGTACTTC.

V and J are TRBV30 and TRBJ1-5; D call uncertain. The length of the CDR3 is 15 residues. Germline V gene sequence: CDR1 GTSNPN, CDR2 SVGIG (reference sequence). V was shortened by 2 bases and J by 1 base, with 12 bases between the two germline ends. The CDR3 region is CAWSRAEGSNQPQHF. CDR3 nucleotides: TGTGCCTGGAGTAGGGCAGAAGGAAGCAATCAGCCCCAGCATTTT.

The chain employs TRBV7-2 and TRBJ1-5; D might be TRBD1 (5 bases). V was cut by 2 bases and J by 0 bases, with 14 bases left in between. The CDR3 loop spans 17 amino acids. Germline CDR1 is SGHTA and CDR2 is FQGNSA. The CDR3 coding sequence is TGTGCCAGCAGCTTAAGGGGCCCCCGATATAGCAATCAGCCCCAGCATTTT. It yields the protein CASSLRGPRYSNQPQHF.

The rearrangement joins TRBV10-3 to TRBJ2-7; 8 nucleotides agree with TRBD1. V lost 6 bases and J lost 5; bases outside the gene matches: 6. This CDR3 is built from 13 residues. Germline CDR1 and CDR2: ENHRY and SYGVKD. CDR3 nucleotides: TGTGCCATCAGCACGGACAGGGACCACGAGCAGTACTTC. Translation: CAISTDRDHEQYF.

This sequence joins TRBV15 and TRBJ1-3, with D maybe TRBD1 (5 bases). Trimming took 2 bases from V and 1 from J, leaving 18 bases between them. The CDR3 runs 18 residues. Per the germline V gene, CDR1 is LNHNV and CDR2 is YYDKDF (reference sequence). This CDR3 reads CATSRTMSGGSSGNTIYF. CDR3 bases: TGTGCCACCAGCAGAACAATGAGTGGGGGTTCTTCTGGAAACACCATATATTTT.

The genes are TRBV27 and TRBJ2-7; D unclear. V was shortened by 7 bases and J by 5 bases, with 15 bases between the two germline ends. Germline assignment: CDR1 MNHEY and CDR2 SMNVEV (reference sequence). The CDR3 covers 13 residues. The CDR3 sequence is CASTFPPIDEQYF. The CDR3 DNA reads TGTGCCAGCACCTTCCCCCCTATTGACGAGCAGTACTTC.

This chain uses TRBV5-6 with TRBJ2-7; D gene unclear. CDR3 length equals 15 residues. Germline V CDR1 and CDR2: SGHDT, YYEEEE. Trimming stripped 0 bases from V and 1 base from J, with 11 bases between. In nucleotides, the CDR3 is TGTGCCAGCAGCTTGGCCGGTAAGGATTCCTACGAGCAGTACTTC. Protein sequence: CASSLAGKDSYEQYF.

V and J are TRBV3-1 (or the pseudogene TRBV3-2) and TRBJ1-1; D call uncertain. CDR1 is LGHDT and CDR2 is YNNKEL in the germline V gene (reference sequence). The CDR3 consists of 18 residues. Trimming took off 0 bases at V and 1 base at J, with 18 bases between the two ends. This chain's CDR3 is CASSQDLLARSANTEAFF. DNA for the CDR3: TGTGCCAGCAGCCAAGATCTTTTGGCCCGGTCGGCGAACACTGAAGCTTTCTTT.

The V gene is TRBV29-1, the J gene TRBJ2-7, with 7 bases fitting TRBD2. J was trimmed by 4 bases and V by 8 bases; bases with no gene match: 8. The CDR3 length is 12 residues. CDR1 and CDR2 from the germline V gene are SQVTM and ANQGSEA. CDR3 DNA: TGCAGCACCTCCCGGGGAGGGTACGAGCAGTACTTC. Protein sequence: CSTSRGGYEQYF.

The rearrangement joins TRBV12-3 or TRBV12-4 to TRBJ1-2, with D tentatively TRBD1 (6 bases). The CDR3 is made up of 13 amino acids. Trimming stripped 8 bases from V and 7 bases from J, with 17 bases between. The CDR3 nucleotides are TGTGCCAGCCATAAAACAGGGAGTGGTGGCTACACCTTC. Amino acid sequence: CASHKTGSGGYTF.

The chain combines TRBV30 with TRBJ1-5; D call uncertain. The V end lost 3 bases, the J end lost 0 bases, and 12 bases lay between the germline ends. This CDR3 region has 15 residues. Germline V gene lookup returns CDR1 GTSNPN and CDR2 SVGIG (reference sequence). The CDR3 loop is CAWRFAGNSNQPQHF. The CDR3 nucleotides are TGTGCCTGGAGATTCGCAGGCAATAGCAATCAGCCCCAGCATTTT.

J is TRBJ2-2 and V is TRBV5-1; maybe TRBD2 (5 bases). V dropped 4 bases and J dropped 6 bases, with 10 bases sitting between them. From germline, CDR1 is SGHRS and CDR2 YFSETQ. The CDR3 runs to 13 residues. This CDR3 reads CASSLDFPGELFF. The CDR3 nucleotides read TGCGCCAGCAGCCTGGACTTCCCCGGGGAGCTGTTTTTT.

The chain has TRBV4-3 and TRBJ2-2; tentative D call: TRBD2 (5 bases). V lost 3 bases, J lost 3 bases, and 17 bases lay in between. Germline V CDR1 and CDR2: LGHNA, YSLEER. CDR3 length: 17 residues. CDR3 nucleotide sequence: TGCGCCAGCAGCCAGATCCGCTCCGGGATCGACACCGGGGAGCTGTTTTTT. Translating it yields CASSQIRSGIDTGELFF.

This chain uses TRBV19 with TRBJ1-5, with 7 bases lining up with TRBD1. The CDR3 is 16 amino acids. Germline CDR1 LNHDA, CDR2 SQIVND (reference sequence). Trimming took 2 bases from V and 5 from J; bases not matched to a gene: 9. The CDR3 sequence: CASSIRGAGGDQPQHF. The CDR3 nucleotides read TGTGCCAGTAGTATAAGGGGGGCAGGGGGTGATCAGCCCCAGCATTTT.

The V call is TRBV29-1, the J call TRBJ1-1, with unresolved D. The germline gives CDR1 SQVTM, CDR2 ANQGSEA. The V gene lost 0 bases and the J gene lost 1 base, with 3 bases spanning the gap. This CDR3 has 12 residues. This CDR3 is CSVEDGNTEAFF. The CDR3 bases are TGCAGCGTTGAAGATGGGAACACTGAAGCTTTCTTT.

DNA of the CDR3: TGTGCCAGCAGTGCCCTCGGGGCCAACGTCCTGACTTTC. It encodes CASSALGANVLTF. The rearrangement joins TRBV6-1 to TRBJ2-6; D is unresolved. The V and J ends lost 4 bases and 4 bases respectively, with 5 bases between them. Germline V gives CDR1 MNHNS, CDR2 SASEGT. The CDR3 spans 13 residues.